Each of the 22 T cell receptor beta chains below was sequenced from the same sample in a study of response to subunit inactivated influenza vaccine. Each CDR3 protein is one row after TCRdb ran MiXCR on the RT-PCR reads. This sample yields 450,000 to 600,000 distinct CDR3 sequences, of which about 7.2% are seen a single time; roughly 14% belongs to the top ten. The sample consisted of PBMCs from blood, taken less than 30 months after vaccination. The receptors originated from a man between 45 and 75 years old who received an inactivated influenza vaccine.

The rearrangement joins TRBV20-1 to TRBJ2-3, with D uncertain. V was clipped by 0 bases and J by 5 bases, with 9 bases between them. The CDR3 is 13 residues long. Per the germline V gene, CDR1 is DFQATT and CDR2 is SNEGSKA (reference sequence). CDR3 residues: CSARDPMGDTQYF. The DNA of the CDR3 is TGCAGTGCTAGAGATCCGATGGGAGATACGCAGTATTTT.

This clonotype was seen many times. The junction departs from the called germline gene at one end, perhaps through a read error. The V and J genes are TRBV4-3 and TRBJ2-7; 8 bases line up with TRBD2. CDR3 length: 13 amino acids. CDR1 is LGHNA, CDR2 YSLEER, per germline. CDR3 residues: CASSQDRSGEPLF. In nucleotides, the CDR3 is TGCGCCAGCAGCCAAGATCGTAGCGGGGAGCCACTTTTC.

The J gene is TRBJ2-7, the V gene TRBV10-3; 10 bases align to TRBD2. The CDR3 runs to 14 residues. V shed 6 bases, J shed 6 bases, and the junction held 8 bases outside the gene matches. The germline CDR1 and CDR2 sequences are ENHRY and SYGVKD. The CDR3 loop is CAISALSGGLEQYF. CDR3 nucleotides: TGTGCCATCAGCGCACTTAGCGGGGGGCTCGAGCAGTACTTC.

At least ten counts were recorded for this clonotype. The genes are TRBV7-2 and TRBJ1-2, with no clear D. CDR3 length: 13 amino acids. Germline V CDR1 and CDR2: SGHTA, FQGNSA. Deletions cut 1 base from V and 4 bases from J, with 7 bases between. The CDR3 region has the DNA TGTGCCAGCAGCTTAGGGCCCTCCTATGGCTACACCTTC. It is translated as CASSLGPSYGYTF.

This clonotype was found many times. CDR3 sequence (DNA): TGTGCCAGCAGGCCGACAGGGAACACTGAAGCTTTCTTT. Its translation: CASRPTGNTEAFF. The chain recombines TRBV12-3 or TRBV12-4 with TRBJ1-1; D is perhaps TRBD1 (6 bases). Trimming pared 6 bases from V and 1 base from J, leaving 9 bases between. The CDR3 length is 13 residues.

J is TRBJ2-2 and V is TRBV20-1; TRBD2 agrees at 9 bases. Germline CDR1 is DFQATT and CDR2 is SNEGSKA (reference sequence). The ends lost 3 bases at V and 5 bases at J; junction bases unmatched: 4. The CDR3 is 14 residues long. CDR3 sequence reads: CSASSGRRTGELFF. In DNA, the CDR3 is TGCAGTGCTAGTAGCGGGAGAAGGACCGGGGAGCTGTTTTTT.

This sequence joins TRBV9 and TRBJ2-3; 10 bases are a match to TRBD2. Germline V gene lookup returns CDR1 SGDLS and CDR2 YYNGEE. Trimming removed 6 bases from V and 4 bases from J; junction bases left unmatched: 5. The CDR3 has 14 amino acids. CDR3 amino acids: CASTGLAGADTQYF. CDR3 nucleotides: TGTGCCAGCACGGGGCTAGCGGGAGCAGATACGCAGTATTTT.

This clonotype was observed many times. The CDR3 sequence: CASSKGQGVYEQYF. The CDR3 DNA sequence: TGTGCCAGCAGTAAGGGACAGGGTGTCTACGAGCAGTACTTC. The chain carries TRBV12-3 or TRBV12-4 and TRBJ2-7; 9 bases fit TRBD1. J was trimmed by 3 bases and V by 5 bases; bases with no gene match: 5. CDR3 length equals 14 residues.

In this sample, this clonotype turned up many times. The chain uses TRBV15 and TRBJ2-7; 7 bases are a match to TRBD2. V dropped 2 bases and J dropped 2; count of bases not matched to a gene: 9. The CDR3 runs 16 residues. Germline CDR1 is LNHNV and CDR2 is YYDKDF (reference sequence). CDR3 sequence (DNA): TGTGCCACCAGCAGAAACATTGGGACTATCACCTACGAGCAGTACTTC. Encoded protein: CATSRNIGTITYEQYF.

This clonotype has ten or more counts. The chain joins TRBV6-5 to TRBJ2-5, with TRBD2 identical over 12 bases. Germline CDR1 MNHEY, CDR2 SVGAGI. The CDR3 covers 15 residues. Trimming took 4 bases from V and 6 from J; bases not matched to a gene: 6. The CDR3 nucleotides read TGTGCCAGCAGTTCGACTAGCGGGAGTTTTCAGACCCAGTACTTC. The encoded protein is CASSSTSGSFQTQYF.

The table lists this clonotype with a count of one. This rearrangement joins TRBV12-3 or TRBV12-4 to TRBJ1-1; D unresolved. There are 14 residues in the CDR3. V dropped 6 bases and J dropped 5 bases, with 16 bases sitting between them. The chain's CDR3 is CASRSGGRSTEAFF. CDR3 nucleotides: TGTGCCAGCAGAAGCGGTGGCCGGAGTACTGAAGCTTTCTTT.

This clonotype came up a few times. V gene TRBV5-1 combines with J gene TRBJ2-7; perhaps D is TRBD1 or TRBD2 (5 bases each). Germline-derived CDR1 and CDR2 are SGHRS and YFSETQ. The V end lost 3 bases, the J end lost 0 bases, and 10 bases lay between the germline ends. The CDR3 consists of 14 residues. As DNA, the CDR3 is TGCGCCAGCAGCTCGGGACCAGCCTCCTACGAGCAGTACTTC. Translating it yields CASSSGPASYEQYF. The complete variable domain, with remaining parts taken from reference TRBV5-1 and TRBJ2-7, reads KAGVTQTPRYLIKTRGQQVTLSCSPISGHRSVSWYQQTPGQGLQFLFEYFSETQRNKGNFPGRFSGRQFSNSRSEMNVSTLELGDSALYLCASSSGPASYEQYFGPGTRLTVT.

Details on this clonotype: A read error may explain this, as a much larger clone is one base away. The chain has TRBV7-8 and TRBJ1-3; D is perhaps TRBD1 (5 bases). The CDR3 spans 16 residues. Germline CDR1 is SGHVS and CDR2 is FQNEAQ. With 4 bases removed from V and 3 bases from J, the gap between germline ends came to 16 bases. In DNA form, the CDR3 reads TGTGCCAGCAGCTCCACCGACGGGGGTATTGGAAACACCATATATTTT. Protein sequence: CASSSTDGGIGNTIYF.

This clonotype appeared many times. This sequence joins TRBV20-1 and TRBJ2-1, with TRBD2 identical over 11 bases. With 5 bases clipped from V and 6 bases from J, the junction kept 9 bases outside the gene matches. Germline assignment: CDR1 DFQATT and CDR2 SNEGSKA (reference sequence). This CDR3 has 15 residues. The chain's CDR3 is CSASQLAGVGNEQFF. CDR3 nucleotide sequence: TGCAGTGCTTCTCAACTAGCGGGAGTAGGCAATGAGCAGTTCTTC.

The V gene is TRBV29-1, the J gene TRBJ2-7; 9 bases agree with TRBD1. Germline V lookup: CDR1 SQVTM, CDR2 ANQGSEA. CDR3 length equals 14 residues. V shed 4 bases, J shed 3 bases, and the junction held 7 bases outside the gene matches. CDR3 coding DNA: TGCAGCGTTGGTGTCTACAGGGGGCTCTACGAGCAGTACTTC. It yields the protein CSVGVYRGLYEQYF.

The rearrangement uses TRBV5-1 and TRBJ2-1, with 7 bases identical to TRBD2. From germline, CDR1 is SGHRS and CDR2 YFSETQ. Trimming removed 0 bases from V and 7 bases from J; junction bases left unmatched: 7. CDR3 size: 15 residues. CDR3 loop: CASSLESSGYNEQFF. CDR3 sequence (DNA): TGCGCCAGCAGCTTGGAGTCTAGCGGCTATAATGAGCAGTTCTTC.

This clonotype appeared many times. V is TRBV20-1 and J is TRBJ2-1; TRBD2 matches 9 bases. The CDR3 has 16 amino acids. V lost 1 base to trimming and J lost 4 bases; unmatched junction nucleotides: 8. Looked up from germline, CDR1 is DFQATT and CDR2 is SNEGSKA (reference sequence). Written as DNA, the CDR3 is TGCAGTGCTAGAGTGACGCGGGAGGGATCTTACAATGAGCAGTTCTTC. It yields the protein CSARVTREGSYNEQFF.

Ten or more counts support this clonotype. This chain links TRBV20-1 with TRBJ2-7; the D is unclear. The CDR3 contains 12 residues. Trimming removed 8 bases at V and 1 base at J, with 12 bases between. Germline CDR1 reads DFQATT; CDR2 reads SNEGSKA (reference sequence). The CDR3, as DNA: TGCAGTACGGCCGGGCAATCCTACGAGCAGTACTTC. Amino acid sequence: CSTAGQSYEQYF.

This clonotype was detected many times. The chain couples TRBV10-3 to TRBJ2-7, with 8 bases lining up with TRBD2. Germline V gives CDR1 ENHRY, CDR2 SYGVKD. The V gene end was trimmed by 11 bases and the J gene end by 2 bases; junction bases not matched to a gene: 14. The CDR3 extends over 15 amino acids. Written as DNA, the CDR3 is TGTGCCTATTCATCAGGGGTAGCGGGAACCTACGAGCAGTACTTC. It is translated as CAYSSGVAGTYEQYF.

This rearrangement joins TRBV5-1 to TRBJ2-1, with D possibly TRBD1 on 5 matching bases. CDR3 size: 15 residues. The V end was cut by 2 bases, the J end by 0 bases, with 9 bases between. The germline gives CDR1 SGHRS, CDR2 YFSETQ. The CDR3 DNA reads as TGCGCCAGCAGCTTAGGACATTACTCCTACAATGAGCAGTTCTTC. As protein: CASSLGHYSYNEQFF.

This clonotype came up many times. This chain links TRBV28 with TRBJ2-6; D remains unclear. Germline V gene lookup returns CDR1 MDHEN and CDR2 SYDVKM. The CDR3 has 16 residues. V lost 2 bases, J lost 0 bases, and 8 bases lay in between. DNA for the CDR3: TGTGCCAGCAGTTTAATCGGGCGCTCTGGGGCCAACGTCCTGACTTTC. The encoded protein is CASSLIGRSGANVLTF. The whole variable domain, remainder taken from reference TRBV28 and TRBJ2-6, is DVKVTQSSRYLVKRTGEKVFLECVQDMDHENMFWYRQDPGLGLRLIYFSYDVKMKEKGDIPEGYSVSREKKERFSLILESASTNQTSMYLCASSLIGRSGANVLTFGAGSRLTVL.

In its sample, this clonotype was seen a few times. The chain links TRBV7-2 to TRBJ1-2, with TRBD1 matching over 9 bases. Per the germline V gene, CDR1 is SGHTA and CDR2 is FQGNSA. V was pared by 5 bases and J by 4 bases, with 14 bases of the junction left unmatched. This CDR3 has 17 amino acids. The CDR3 spells CASSPRTGAGGAYGYTF. The CDR3, as DNA: TGTGCCAGCAGCCCGAGGACAGGGGCGGGCGGTGCCTATGGCTACACCTTC.